A selection of T cell receptor beta chains follows, all from one sample in a study of blood T cells in healthy people across ages. TCRdb called the 5' RACE reads again in MiXCR, with one record for every CDR3 protein. The sample yields a few hundred thousand distinct CDR3 sequences, about 55% seen once. Specimen: blood. These receptors were taken from a man aged 55 to 70 in good health. CDR3s include the opening cysteine and the closing phenylalanine or tryptophan. The order of the fields is V gene, clone size, CDR3 length, D gene, J gene, CDR3 DNA, CDR3 protein. A D gene is named only where the DNA matches it firmly. Not all rows give a size; the values are once, few, many and, for expanded clones, a class.

TRBV7-2	once	15	TRBD2	TRBJ2-3	TGTGCCAGCAGCTTAACTAGCGGGAGAACAGATGCGCAGTATTTT	CASSLTSGRTDAQYF
TRBV6-2/TRBV6-3	NA	15	NA	TRBJ2-4	TGTGCCAGCACCCACATTTGGGGGGATTTTGGGGAGCAGTACTTC	CASTHIWGDFGEQYF
TRBV12-3/TRBV12-4	NA	12	NA	TRBJ2-7	TGTGCCAGCAGTTACTTGTCTAACGAGCAGTACTTC	CASSYLSNEQYF
TRBV4-3	few	15	TRBD2	TRBJ2-7	TGCGCCAGCAGCCGGGGGGCTAGCGGGGCCTACGAGCAGTACTTC	CASSRGASGAYEQYF
TRBV7-2	NA	15	NA	TRBJ2-1	TGTGCCAGCAGCTTACCCCACGCGGGTGGGAATGAGCAGTTCTTC	CASSLPHAGGNEQFF
TRBV4-2	NA	15	NA	TRBJ2-3	TGTGCCAGCAGCCAAGGGACGGTGTTCACAGATACGCAGTATTTT	CASSQGTVFTDTQYF
TRBV12-3/TRBV12-4	many	18	NA	TRBJ1-2	TGTGCCAGCAGTTTAAAGGAGGGGGGTGTGAATTGGGACTATGGCTACACCTTC	CASSLKEGGVNWDYGYTF
TRBV18	NA	14	TRBD1	TRBJ1-2	TGTGCCAGCTCAGCAACAGGGGACGTCTATGGCTACACCTTC	CASSATGDVYGYTF
TRBV7-9	many	19	TRBD2	TRBJ2-7	TGTGCCAGCAGTACCAGGGTTGGACTAGCGGGAGGACTCTCCTACGAGCAGTACTTC	CASSTRVGLAGGLSYEQYF
TRBV7-9	NA	16	NA	TRBJ2-5	TGTGCCAGCAGCTTAGGAGGGGGACTTATTCAAGAGACCCAGTACTTC	CASSLGGGLIQETQYF
TRBV15	few	16	NA	TRBJ1-2	TGTGCCACCAGCAGGGACGGGAGGGACGCTTGGTATGGCTACACCTTC	CATSRDGRDAWYGYTF
TRBV4-2	NA	13	NA	TRBJ1-1	TGTGCCAGCAGCATCCGGGGCATCACTGAAGCTTTCTTT	CASSIRGITEAFF
TRBV11-1	NA	14	NA	TRBJ2-1	TGTGCCAGCACCTCCTCCCAGGTAGAGGATGAGCAGTTCTTC	CASTSSQVEDEQFF
TRBV7-2	NA	14	NA	TRBJ2-5	TGTGCCAGCAGCTTTGTGTTGGAGCAAGAGACCCAGTACTTC	CASSFVLEQETQYF
TRBV7-8	NA	14	NA	TRBJ2-5	TGTGCCACCACACTCGGGACGGTTCAAGAGACCCAGTACTTC	CATTLGTVQETQYF
TRBV5-1	NA	15	TRBD1	TRBJ2-7	TGCGCCAGCAGCCTCGGGGACAGGGGGAGGTACGAGCAGTACTTC	CASSLGDRGRYEQYF
TRBV27	NA	15	NA	TRBJ1-2	TGTGCCAGCAGTTTGAGATGGGGGGTTGGCTATGGCTACACCTTC	CASSLRWGVGYGYTF
TRBV7-3	few	15	TRBD2	TRBJ2-1	TGTGCCAGCAGCTTTGGGGACGGACTAGCCCATATTCGGTTCTTC	CASSFGDGLAHIRFF
TRBV5-1	few	14	NA	TRBJ1-1	TGCGCCAGCAGCTTGGCCGGCCCTAACACTGAAGCTTTCTTT	CASSLAGPNTEAFF
TRBV20-1	NA	13	NA	TRBJ1-2	TGCAGTGCTAGAGAATTAAAATTCGATGGCTACACCTTC	CSARELKFDGYTF
TRBV7-6	NA	15	NA	TRBJ1-1	TGTGCCAGCAGCTCGATCCCGGGGCCTTACACTGAAGCTTTCTTT	CASSSIPGPYTEAFF
TRBV20-1	NA	13	TRBD1	TRBJ1-1	TGCAGTGCTACCACGGGACAGTACACTGAAGCTTTCTTT	CSATTGQYTEAFF
TRBV29-1	NA	12	NA	TRBJ1-2	TGCAGCGGCCGGGACGGGAGGGGGGGCTACACCTTC	CSGRDGRGGYTF
TRBV20-1	NA	13	TRBD2	TRBJ2-5	TGCAGTCTACTAGCGCCTCAGCGGGAGACCCAGTACTTC	CSLLAPQRETQYF
TRBV20-1	NA	17	NA	TRBJ2-6	TGCAGTGCTAGGGTCGGGAAAGCTCTCTCTGGGGCCAACGTCCTGACTTTC	CSARVGKALSGANVLTF
TRBV7-2	NA	15	NA	TRBJ2-2	TGTGCCAGCAGCCCACTCCTTGGGACCACCGGGGAGCTGTTTTTT	CASSPLLGTTGELFF
TRBV6-5	once	15	TRBD2	TRBJ2-7	TGTGCCAGCAGTACTCTGGGACTAGCGGGTTACGAGCAGTACTTC	CASSTLGLAGYEQYF
TRBV21-1	NA	14	NA	TRBJ2-7	TGTGCCAGCAGCCAATCCGGGACATCTTACGAGCAGTACTTC	CASSQSGTSYEQYF
TRBV6-5	NA	18	NA	TRBJ1-5	TGTGCCAGCAGTTACTCGAGGGGCCGTGGTAGTAGCAATCAGCCCCAGCATTTT	CASSYSRGRGSSNQPQHF
TRBV6-5	few	13	NA	TRBJ1-5	TGTGCCAGCCAGTTCTCCCGCAATCAGCCCCAGCATTTT	CASQFSRNQPQHF
TRBV11-2	many	16	TRBD1	TRBJ1-2	TGTGCCAGCAGCCCCGGACAGGGCAGGATTAACTATGGCTACACCTTC	CASSPGQGRINYGYTF
TRBV4-3	few	15	NA	TRBJ2-7	TGCGCCAGCAGCCAAGAACCCAGGGGTGACTACGAGCAGTACTTC	CASSQEPRGDYEQYF
TRBV5-1	few	19	NA	TRBJ2-6	TGCGCCAGCAGCTTGCAGCCCGACAGGCCAAGCTCTGGGGCCAACGTCCTGACTTTC	CASSLQPDRPSSGANVLTF
TRBV11-1	NA	14	TRBD2	TRBJ2-7	TGTGCCAGCAGCGCCTCTCGCGGGGGCTACGAGCAGTACTTC	CASSASRGGYEQYF
TRBV5-1	NA	15	NA	TRBJ2-5	TGCGCCAGCAGCTTCGGGGTAAGGACTCAAGAGACCCAGTACTTC	CASSFGVRTQETQYF
TRBV12-3/TRBV12-4	many	12	TRBD1	TRBJ2-7	TGTGCCAGCAGTCTGACAGGGGGGGAGCAGTACTTC	CASSLTGGEQYF
TRBV25-1	NA	16	NA	TRBJ1-2	TGTGCCAGCAGTGGCCCCCTCAGGGGCTTTAACTATGGCTACACCTTC	CASSGPLRGFNYGYTF
TRBV28	NA	14	NA	TRBJ2-1	TGTGCCAGCAGTTTAGGGGGCATCTACAATGAGCAGTTCTTC	CASSLGGIYNEQFF
TRBV15	NA	14	NA	TRBJ2-7	TGTGCCACCAGCAGTCAGGGTAATCAGGAGATCCAGTACTTC	CATSSQGNQEIQYF
TRBV9	NA	14	TRBD2	TRBJ2-7	TGTGCCAGCAGCCCTAGCGGGATACCGCCCGAGCAGTACTTC	CASSPSGIPPEQYF
TRBV6-5	few	14	NA	TRBJ2-3	TGTGCCAGCAGTTCCCACCAAACTTCAGATACGCAGTATTTT	CASSSHQTSDTQYF
TRBV11-2	NA	15	TRBD1	TRBJ1-6	TGTGCCGGCAGCCGAATACGGGACAGTAATTCACCCCTCCACTTT	CAGSRIRDSNSPLHF
TRBV20-1	NA	13	NA	TRBJ2-1	TGCAGTGCTAGAGATGGGTTACTAGATGAGCAGTTCTTC	CSARDGLLDEQFF
TRBV28	NA	18	NA	TRBJ2-3	TGTGCCAGCAGTTCCCTCCGCGGACCCAGGACCAGCACAGATACGCAGTATTTT	CASSSLRGPRTSTDTQYF
TRBV7-9	many	18	TRBD2	TRBJ2-7	TGTGCCAGCAGCTTAGATCAGCGGGAGGGCCCAAGCTCCTACGAGCAGTACTTC	CASSLDQREGPSSYEQYF
TRBV7-2	few	15	NA	TRBJ1-1	TGTGCCAGCAGCCTTACGGGCTCCACGGATACTGAAGCTTTCTTT	CASSLTGSTDTEAFF
TRBV6-6	many	12	NA	TRBJ1-1	TGTGCCAGCAACCTAAAGAACACTGAAGCTTTCTTT	CASNLKNTEAFF
TRBV15	NA	13	NA	TRBJ1-2	TGTGCCACCAGCAGAGACAGGGCCTATGGCTACACCTTC	CATSRDRAYGYTF
TRBV9	NA	15	NA	TRBJ1-5	TGTGCCAGCAGCGGCGGGCCCACTAGCAATCGGCCCCAGCATTTT	CASSGGPTSNRPQHF
TRBV11-2	NA	14	TRBD1	TRBJ2-3	TGTGCCAGCAACCAGGGGGCCAGCACAGATACGCAGTATTTT	CASNQGASTDTQYF
TRBV3-1	many	15	NA	TRBJ2-3	TGTGCCAGCAGCCGGAGAGGAACCCGAACAGATACGCAGTATTTT	CASSRRGTRTDTQYF
TRBV12-3/TRBV12-4	few	13	NA	TRBJ2-7	TGTGCCAGCAGTTTGTTATACTCCTACGAGCAGTACTTC	CASSLLYSYEQYF
TRBV6-1	NA	14	NA	TRBJ2-7	TGTGCCAGCAGTGAAACCGGGCAGCGAGACGAGCAGTACTTC	CASSETGQRDEQYF
TRBV29-1	NA	14	NA	TRBJ2-7	TGCAGCGTTGAAGGCAGGCTGGGGTCCTACGAGCAGTACTTC	CSVEGRLGSYEQYF
TRBV6-1	NA	19	TRBD2	TRBJ2-7	TGTGCCAGCAGTGCCCCCGGACTAGCGGGTTGGGCACACTCCTACGAGCAGTACTTC	CASSAPGLAGWAHSYEQYF